This T cell receptor (beta chain) is drawn from a study of cytomegalovirus exposure and HLA in healthy donors. V was pared by 0 bases and J by 5 bases, with 11 bases between. Germline V gene lookup returns CDR1 LGHNA and CDR2 YSLEER. The CDR3 spans 15 residues. PCR involved 60 Vbeta and 13 Jbeta primers. Generated by immunoSEQ multiplex PCR, the TCRdb table keeps only in-frame clones and is missing some. Here the sample table reports 75,000 to 95,000 clones. Material for sequencing was PBMCs. The chain has TRBV4-3 and TRBJ1-5; no clear D gene. The clonotype was recovered from a girl aged 10 to 17 in good health and CMV-seropositive. The CDR3 DNA follows: TGCGCCAGCAGCCAAGATCTAGAGGGCTATCAGCCCCAGCATTTT. Protein: CASSQDLEGYQPQHF.